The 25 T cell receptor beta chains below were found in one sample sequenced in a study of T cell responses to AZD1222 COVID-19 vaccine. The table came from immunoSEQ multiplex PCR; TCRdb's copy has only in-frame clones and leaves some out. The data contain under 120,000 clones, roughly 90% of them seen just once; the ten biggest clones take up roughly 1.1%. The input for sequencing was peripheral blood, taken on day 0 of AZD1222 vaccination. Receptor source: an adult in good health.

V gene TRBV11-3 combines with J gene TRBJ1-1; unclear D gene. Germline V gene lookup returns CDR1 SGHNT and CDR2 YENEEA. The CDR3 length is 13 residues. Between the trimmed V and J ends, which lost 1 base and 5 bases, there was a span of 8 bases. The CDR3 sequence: CASSLGVGTEAFF. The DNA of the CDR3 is TGTGCCAGCAGCTTAGGTGTGGGGACTGAAGCTTTCTTT.

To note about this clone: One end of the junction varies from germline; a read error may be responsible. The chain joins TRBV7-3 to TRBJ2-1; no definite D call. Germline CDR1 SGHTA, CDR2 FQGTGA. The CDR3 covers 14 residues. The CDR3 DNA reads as TGTGCCAGCAGCGTAACGGGCCAAAACAATGAGCAGTTCTTC. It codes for CASSVTGQNNEQFF.

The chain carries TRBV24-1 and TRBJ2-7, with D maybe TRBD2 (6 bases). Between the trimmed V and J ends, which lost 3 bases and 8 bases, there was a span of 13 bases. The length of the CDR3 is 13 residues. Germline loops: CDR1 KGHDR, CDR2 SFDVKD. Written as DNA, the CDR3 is TGTGCCACCAGTGATGGGGGACTGGGGAAGCAGTACTTC. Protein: CATSDGGLGKQYF.

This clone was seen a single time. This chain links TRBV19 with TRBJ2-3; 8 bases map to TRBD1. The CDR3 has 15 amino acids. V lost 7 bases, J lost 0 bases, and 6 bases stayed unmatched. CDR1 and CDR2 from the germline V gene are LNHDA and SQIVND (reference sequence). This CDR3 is CASNRQGASTDTQYF. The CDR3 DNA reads TGTGCCAGTAACCGGCAGGGGGCGAGCACAGATACGCAGTATTTT.

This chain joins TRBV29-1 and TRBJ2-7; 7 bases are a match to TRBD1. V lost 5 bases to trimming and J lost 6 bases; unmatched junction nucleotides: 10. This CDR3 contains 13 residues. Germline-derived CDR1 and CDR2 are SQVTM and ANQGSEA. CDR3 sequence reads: CSVPGQSISEQYF. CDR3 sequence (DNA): TGCAGCGTTCCGGGACAGAGTATAAGCGAGCAGTACTTC.

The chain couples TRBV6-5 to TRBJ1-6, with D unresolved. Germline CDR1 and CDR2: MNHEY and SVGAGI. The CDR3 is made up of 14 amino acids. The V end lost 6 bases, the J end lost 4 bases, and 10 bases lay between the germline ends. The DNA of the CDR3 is TGTGCCAGCAGCGTCCGCCTGTATAATTCACCCCTCCACTTT. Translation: CASSVRLYNSPLHF.

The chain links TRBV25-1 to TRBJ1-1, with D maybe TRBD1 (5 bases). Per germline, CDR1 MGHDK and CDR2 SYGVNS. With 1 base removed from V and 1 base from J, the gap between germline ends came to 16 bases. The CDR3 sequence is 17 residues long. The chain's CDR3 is CASSEFGTGTWNTEAFF. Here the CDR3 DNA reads TGTGCCAGCAGTGAATTTGGGACGGGGACGTGGAACACTGAAGCTTTCTTT.

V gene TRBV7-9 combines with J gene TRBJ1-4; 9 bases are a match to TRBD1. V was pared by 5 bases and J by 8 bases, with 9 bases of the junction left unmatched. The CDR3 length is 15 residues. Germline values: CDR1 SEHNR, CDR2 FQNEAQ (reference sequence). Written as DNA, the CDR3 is TGTGCCAGCAGCATCGGGACAGGGCTGGGAGAAAAACTGTTTTTT. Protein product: CASSIGTGLGEKLFF.

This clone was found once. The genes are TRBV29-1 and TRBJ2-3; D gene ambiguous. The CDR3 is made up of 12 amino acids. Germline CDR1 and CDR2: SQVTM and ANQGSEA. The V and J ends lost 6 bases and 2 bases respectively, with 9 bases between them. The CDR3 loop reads CSVDGDTDTQYF. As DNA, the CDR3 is TGCAGCGTGGACGGAGACACAGATACGCAGTATTTT.

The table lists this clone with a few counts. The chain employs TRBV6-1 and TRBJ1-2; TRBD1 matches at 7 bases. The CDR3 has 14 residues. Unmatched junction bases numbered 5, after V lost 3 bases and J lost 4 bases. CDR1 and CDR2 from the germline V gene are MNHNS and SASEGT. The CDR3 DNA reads TGTGCCAGCAGTGATGCAGGGGGAAGCTATGGCTACACCTTC. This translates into CASSDAGGSYGYTF.

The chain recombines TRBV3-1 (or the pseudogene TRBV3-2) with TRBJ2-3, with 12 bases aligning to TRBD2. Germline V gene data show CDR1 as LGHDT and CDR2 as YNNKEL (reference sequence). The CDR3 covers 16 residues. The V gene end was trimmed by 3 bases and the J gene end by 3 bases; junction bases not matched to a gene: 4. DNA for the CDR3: TGTGCCAGCAGCCACCCACTAGCGGGGGGAACAGATACGCAGTATTTT. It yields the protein CASSHPLAGGTDTQYF.

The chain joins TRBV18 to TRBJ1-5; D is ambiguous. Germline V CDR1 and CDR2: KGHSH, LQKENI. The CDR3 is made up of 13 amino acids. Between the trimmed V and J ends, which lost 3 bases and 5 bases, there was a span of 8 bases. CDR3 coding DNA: TGTGCCAGCTCACCCTTGTCTGATCAGCCCCAGCATTTT. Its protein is CASSPLSDQPQHF.

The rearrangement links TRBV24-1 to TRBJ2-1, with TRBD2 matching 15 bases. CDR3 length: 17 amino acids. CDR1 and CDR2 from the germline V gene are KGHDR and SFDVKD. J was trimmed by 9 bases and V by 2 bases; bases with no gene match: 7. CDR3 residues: CATSDSGLAGGRSEQFF. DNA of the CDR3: TGTGCCACCAGTGATTCGGGACTAGCGGGGGGACGAAGTGAGCAGTTCTTC.

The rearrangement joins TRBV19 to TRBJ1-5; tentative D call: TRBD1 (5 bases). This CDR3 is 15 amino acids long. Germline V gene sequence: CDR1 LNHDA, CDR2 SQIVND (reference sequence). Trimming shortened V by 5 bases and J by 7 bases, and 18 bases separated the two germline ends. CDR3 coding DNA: TGTGCCAGTAGTCGACTGACTGGGGGGAAGCAGCCCCAGCATTTT. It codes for CASSRLTGGKQPQHF.

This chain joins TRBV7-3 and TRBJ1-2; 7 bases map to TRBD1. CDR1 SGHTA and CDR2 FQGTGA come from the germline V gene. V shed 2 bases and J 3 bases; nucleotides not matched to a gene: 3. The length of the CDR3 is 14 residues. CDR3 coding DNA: TGTGCCAGCAGCTTAGAGGGGGCCGACTATGGCTACACCTTC. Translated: CASSLEGADYGYTF.

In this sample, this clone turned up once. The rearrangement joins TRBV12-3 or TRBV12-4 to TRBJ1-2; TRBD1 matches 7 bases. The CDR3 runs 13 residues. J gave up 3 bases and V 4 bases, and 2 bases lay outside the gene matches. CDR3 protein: CASSYGTDYGYTF. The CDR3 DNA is TGTGCCAGCAGTTACGGGACAGACTATGGCTACACCTTC.

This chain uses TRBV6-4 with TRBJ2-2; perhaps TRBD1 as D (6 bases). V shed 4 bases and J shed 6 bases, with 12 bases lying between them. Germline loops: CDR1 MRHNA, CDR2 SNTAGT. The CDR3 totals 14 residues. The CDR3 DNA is TGTGCCAGCAGTGCCCTAACAGGGTCCGGGGAGCTGTTTTTT. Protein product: CASSALTGSGELFF.

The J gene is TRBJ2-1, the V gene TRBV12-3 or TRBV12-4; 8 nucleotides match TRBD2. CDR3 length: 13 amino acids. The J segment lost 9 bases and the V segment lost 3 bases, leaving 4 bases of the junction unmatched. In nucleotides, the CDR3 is TGTGCCAGCAGTTTGGCGGGGGGCGGTGAGCAGTTCTTC. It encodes CASSLAGGGEQFF.

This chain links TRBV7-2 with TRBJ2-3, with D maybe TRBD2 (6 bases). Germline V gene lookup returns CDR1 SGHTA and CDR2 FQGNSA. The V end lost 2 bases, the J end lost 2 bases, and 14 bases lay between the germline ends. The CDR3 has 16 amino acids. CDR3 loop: CASSLIGIAVTDTQYF. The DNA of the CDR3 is TGTGCCAGCAGCTTAATAGGGATAGCGGTCACAGATACGCAGTATTTT.

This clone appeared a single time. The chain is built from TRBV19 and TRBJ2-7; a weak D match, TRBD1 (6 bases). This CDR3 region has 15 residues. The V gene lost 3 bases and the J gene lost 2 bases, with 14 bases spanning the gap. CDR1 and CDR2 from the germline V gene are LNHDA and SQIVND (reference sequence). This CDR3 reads CASSIRWDTTYEQYF. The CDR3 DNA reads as TGTGCCAGTAGTATCCGCTGGGACACAACCTACGAGCAGTACTTC.

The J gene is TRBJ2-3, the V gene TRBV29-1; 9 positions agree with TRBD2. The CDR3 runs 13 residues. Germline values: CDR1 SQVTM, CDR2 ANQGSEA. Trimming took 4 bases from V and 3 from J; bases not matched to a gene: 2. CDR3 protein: CSVGREGTDTQYF. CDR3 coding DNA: TGCAGCGTTGGGCGGGAGGGAACAGATACGCAGTATTTT.

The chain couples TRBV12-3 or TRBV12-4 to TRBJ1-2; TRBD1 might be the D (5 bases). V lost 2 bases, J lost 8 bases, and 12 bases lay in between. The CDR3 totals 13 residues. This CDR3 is CASSLRVGDGYTF. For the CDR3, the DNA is TGTGCCAGCAGTTTAAGGGTAGGGGACGGCTACACCTTC.

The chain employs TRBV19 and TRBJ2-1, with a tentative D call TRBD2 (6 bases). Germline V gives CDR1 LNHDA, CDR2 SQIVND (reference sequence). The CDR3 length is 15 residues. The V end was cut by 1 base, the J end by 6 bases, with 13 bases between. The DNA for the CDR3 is TGTGCCAGTAGTATAGGGAACTCCGGGGGCAATGAGCAGTTCTTC. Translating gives CASSIGNSGGNEQFF.

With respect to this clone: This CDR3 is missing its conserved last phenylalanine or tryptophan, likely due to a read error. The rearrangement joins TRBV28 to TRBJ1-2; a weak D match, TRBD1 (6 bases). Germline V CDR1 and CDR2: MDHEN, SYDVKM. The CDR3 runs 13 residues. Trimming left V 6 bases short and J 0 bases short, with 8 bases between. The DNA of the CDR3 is TGTGCCAGCAGCGAGGGGGCTAACTATGGCTACACCCTC. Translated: CASSEGANYGYTL.

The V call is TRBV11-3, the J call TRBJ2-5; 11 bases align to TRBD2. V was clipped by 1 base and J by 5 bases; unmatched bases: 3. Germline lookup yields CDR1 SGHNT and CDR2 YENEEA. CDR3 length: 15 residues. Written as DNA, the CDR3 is TGTGCCAGCAGCTTAGGACTAGCGGGGACGGAGACCCAGTACTTC. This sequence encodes CASSLGLAGTETQYF.